The 23 T cell receptor beta chains reported below all come from one sample, sequenced in a study of blood T cell repertoires in COVID-19. TCRdb keeps only in-frame clones here, not all; method: immunoSEQ multiplex PCR. The table includes some 120,000 clones, 88% detected once. The source material was peripheral blood. These TCRs come from a human donor in a cohort sampled during active COVID-19.

The rearrangement links TRBV27 to TRBJ2-7; D gene unclear. The germline V gene encodes CDR1 MNHEY and CDR2 SMNVEV (reference sequence). This CDR3 spans 13 amino acids. With 5 bases removed from V and 3 bases from J, the gap between germline ends came to 11 bases. CDR3 residues: CASSIAHGYEQYF. In DNA, the CDR3 is TGTGCCAGCAGTATCGCCCACGGCTACGAGCAGTACTTC.

The V gene is TRBV23-1, the J gene TRBJ1-3, with TRBD1 matching 10 bases. TRBV23-1 is an open reading frame whose function is uncertain. Germline trimming cut 3 bases from V and 3 bases from J; bases unmatched to any gene: 8. The CDR3 extends over 17 amino acids. The DNA of the CDR3 is TGCGCCAGCAGTCAGAGACAGGGGGCGCGGAATGGAAACACCATATATTTT. It translates to CASSQRQGARNGNTIYF.

CDR3 loop: CASSAGGNNEQFF. DNA for the CDR3: TGTGCCAGCAGCGCGGGAGGGAACAATGAGCAGTTCTTC. The V gene is TRBV6-5, the J gene TRBJ2-1; TRBD2 aligns across 9 bases. V was clipped by 6 bases and J by 5 bases; unmatched bases: 2. Germline values: CDR1 MNHEY, CDR2 SVGAGI. The length of the CDR3 is 13 residues.

V usage is TRBV5-6 and J usage is TRBJ1-1; 8 bases agree with TRBD1. The V gene's germline CDR1 is SGHDT and CDR2 YYEEEE. This CDR3 comprises 15 residues. The trim removed 4 bases at V and 3 bases at J, leaving 8 bases unmatched. CDR3 nucleotide sequence: TGTGCCAGCAGCCAGGCAGGGGGCGCGTACACTGAAGCTTTCTTT. Its protein product is CASSQAGGAYTEAFF.

The gene calls are TRBV12-3 or TRBV12-4 and TRBJ1-3, with D possibly matching TRBD1 (5 bases). The CDR3 runs 13 residues. Between the trimmed V and J ends, which lost 5 bases and 3 bases, there was a span of 8 bases. The CDR3 nucleotides are TGTGCCAGCAGTGGGGGACTTGGAAACACCATATATTTT. Its translation is CASSGGLGNTIYF.

V and J are TRBV7-9 and TRBJ2-5; perhaps TRBD1 as D (5 bases). CDR3 length: 13 amino acids. CDR1 and CDR2 (germline): SEHNR, FQNEAQ (reference sequence). Trimming removed 6 bases at V and 0 bases at J, with 8 bases between. CDR3 region: CASRLDNQETQYF. The CDR3 DNA reads TGTGCCAGCAGACTGGACAACCAAGAGACCCAGTACTTC.

The DNA of the CDR3 is TGTGCCAGCAGTCCGACCCAGGGGGCGCTTTCGACTGAAGCTTTCTTT. As protein: CASSPTQGALSTEAFF. The V and J genes are TRBV5-6 and TRBJ1-1; 8 bases line up with TRBD1. V was clipped by 5 bases and J by 5 bases; unmatched bases: 14. CDR1 SGHDT and CDR2 YYEEEE come from the germline V gene. This CDR3 contains 16 residues.

Turning to this clone: This specimen includes other DNA sequences encoding the same CDR3. V and J are TRBV6-1 and TRBJ1-6; maybe TRBD1 (5 bases). The CDR3 has 14 residues. Trimming took off 1 base at V and 8 bases at J, with 9 bases between the two ends. The V gene's germline CDR1 is MNHNS and CDR2 SASEGT. The CDR3 nucleotides are TGTGCCAGCAGTGAAGGGACGGGGGATTCACCCCTCCACTTT. This codes for CASSEGTGDSPLHF.

This rearrangement joins TRBV3-1 (or the pseudogene TRBV3-2) to TRBJ2-5; 7 bases match TRBD2. Per germline, CDR1 LGHDT and CDR2 YNNKEL (reference sequence). V gave up 0 bases and J gave up 1 base; unmatched junction bases: 11. This CDR3 is 18 amino acids long. The CDR3 loop is CASSQEGSSGHPQETQYF. The CDR3 DNA sequence: TGTGCCAGCAGCCAAGAAGGGAGTAGCGGGCACCCCCAAGAGACCCAGTACTTC.

CDR3 nucleotide sequence: TGTGCCACCAGCAGAGCGCCGGGAAGCCGGGGGGAGACCCAGTACTTC. Translated, it gives CATSRAPGSRGETQYF. This chain uses TRBV15 with TRBJ2-5; the D gene is possibly TRBD2 (6 bases). Germline assignment: CDR1 LNHNV and CDR2 YYDKDF (reference sequence). This CDR3 contains 16 residues. Trimming stripped 1 base from V and 5 bases from J, with 17 bases between.

This sequence joins TRBV5-4 and TRBJ1-1, with a tentative D call TRBD1 (5 bases). V was pared by 7 bases and J by 2 bases, with 15 bases between. Germline values: CDR1 SGHNT, CDR2 YYREEE (reference sequence). The CDR3 is made up of 14 amino acids. The CDR3 DNA sequence: TGTGCCAGCGGCCCGGGACTTACTAACACTGAAGCTTTCTTT. Translated: CASGPGLTNTEAFF.

The chain joins TRBV6-5 to TRBJ2-5, with 9 bases identical to TRBD1. The CDR3 sequence is 15 residues long. V trimming: 5 bases; J trimming: 2 bases; junction bases outside the gene matches: 6. CDR1 and CDR2 (germline): MNHEY, SVGAGI. The CDR3 here is CASSPADRGQETQYF. As DNA, the CDR3 is TGTGCCAGCAGTCCAGCAGACAGGGGGCAAGAGACCCAGTACTTC.

This chain links TRBV6-5 with TRBJ2-3, with 8 positions matching TRBD1. Germline values: CDR1 MNHEY, CDR2 SVGAGI. Trimming cost V 2 bases and J 5 bases; bases outside gene matches: 3. The CDR3 runs 14 residues. Here the CDR3 reads CASSYRQGRDTQYF. CDR3 DNA sequence: TGTGCCAGCAGTTACCGACAGGGGCGAGATACGCAGTATTTT.

The V gene is TRBV7-9, the J gene TRBJ1-1, with D perhaps TRBD1 (6 bases). The ends were cut back, 2 bases at V and 5 bases at J, with 9 bases in the middle. Germline V gene sequence: CDR1 SEHNR, CDR2 FQNEAQ (reference sequence). CDR3 length: 13 amino acids. DNA for the CDR3: TGTGCCAGCAGCTTACAGGGGCAAACTGAAGCTTTCTTT. Translating gives CASSLQGQTEAFF.

Turning to this clone: The same CDR3 is also encoded by other DNA sequences in this sample. The chain's CDR3 is CAWSGQGYTEAFF. The CDR3, as DNA: TGTGCCTGGAGTGGACAGGGTTACACTGAAGCTTTCTTT. The rearrangement joins TRBV30 to TRBJ1-1; 7 nucleotides agree with TRBD1. Germline V CDR1 and CDR2: GTSNPN, SVGIG (reference sequence). V was pared by 1 base and J by 3 bases, with 2 bases of the junction left unmatched. This CDR3 region has 13 residues.

This clone was seen a handful of times. The chain uses TRBV3-1 (or the pseudogene TRBV3-2) and TRBJ2-1, with a possible D match to TRBD1 (6 bases). Trimming took 4 bases from V and 2 from J, leaving 12 bases between them. CDR3 size: 15 residues. CDR1 and CDR2 (germline): LGHDT, YNNKEL (reference sequence). DNA of the CDR3: TGTGCCAGCAGCCCCCAGGGGATTGCCTACAATGAGCAGTTCTTC. Its translation: CASSPQGIAYNEQFF.

This rearrangement joins TRBV27 to TRBJ2-3; D unresolved. The CDR3 is 17 residues long. CDR1 is MNHEY, CDR2 SMNVEV, per germline (reference sequence). Trimming stripped 0 bases from V and 1 base from J, with 14 bases between. The CDR3 reads CASSLSEGGMGTDTQYF. The CDR3 bases are TGTGCCAGCAGTTTATCGGAAGGCGGCATGGGCACAGATACGCAGTATTTT.

This clone was detected only once. The genes are TRBV5-8 and TRBJ2-3, with D possibly TRBD2 on 5 matching bases. Germline CDR1 SGHTS, CDR2 YDEGEE. The CDR3 sequence is 16 residues long. Trimming left V 4 bases short and J 1 base short, with 16 bases between. This CDR3 reads CASSPGVASGTDTQYF. CDR3 bases: TGTGCCAGCAGCCCCGGGGTAGCCAGCGGCACAGATACGCAGTATTTT.

V and J are TRBV28 and TRBJ1-1, with 7 bases matching TRBD1. Germline lookup yields CDR1 MDHEN and CDR2 SYDVKM. This CDR3 contains 15 residues. The V gene end was trimmed by 5 bases and the J gene end by 6 bases; junction bases not matched to a gene: 12. The CDR3 DNA reads as TGTGCCAGCAGTCCCACGGGACAGTTAAATTCTGAAGCTTTCTTT. This codes for CASSPTGQLNSEAFF.

This chain uses TRBV6-5 with TRBJ2-7, with a possible D match to TRBD1 (5 bases). The CDR3 is 13 amino acids. CDR1 and CDR2 from the germline V gene are MNHEY and SVGAGI. Trimming stripped 6 bases from V and 4 bases from J, with 13 bases between. The DNA of the CDR3 is TGTGCCAGCAGCGAGCCTTCAGGGTACGAGCAGTACTTC. It encodes CASSEPSGYEQYF.

This clone was detected once. The chain joins TRBV7-9 to TRBJ1-2; 7 nucleotides line up with TRBD1. V dropped 5 bases and J dropped 4; count of bases not matched to a gene: 10. CDR1 SEHNR and CDR2 FQNEAQ come from the germline V gene (reference sequence). The length of the CDR3 is 15 residues. CDR3 protein: CASSLAGTDLYGYTF. The CDR3, as DNA: TGTGCCAGCAGCCTTGCCGGGACAGACCTCTATGGCTACACCTTC.

This clone was detected a few times. This sequence joins TRBV18 and TRBJ1-2; no clear D. Germline lookup yields CDR1 KGHSH and CDR2 LQKENI. The ends were cut back, 5 bases at V and 8 bases at J, with 15 bases in the middle. This CDR3 spans 13 amino acids. The CDR3: CASSALLAEGYTF. CDR3 coding DNA: TGTGCCAGCTCAGCTCTCCTGGCAGAAGGCTACACCTTC.

The chain employs TRBV10-3 and TRBJ2-3, with D unclear. CDR1 is ENHRY, CDR2 SYGVKD, per germline. The CDR3 runs 14 residues. Trimming took 4 bases from V and 0 from J, leaving 8 bases between them. The CDR3 is CAISVGTSTDTQYF. The DNA for the CDR3 is TGTGCCATCAGTGTCGGTACTAGCACAGATACGCAGTATTTT.